This passage covers 20 T cell receptor beta chains from one sample sequenced in a study of early T cells in non-severe SARS-CoV-2 infection. TCRdb fed the 5' RACE reads into MiXCR, producing one record per CDR3 protein. The sample records 69,000 or so distinct CDR3 sequences, approximately 13% being singletons. Sequencing input: whole blood. Source of these receptors: an adult who was a healthcare worker with PCR-confirmed SARS-CoV-2 infection or an uninfected control (not recorded which).

The V gene is TRBV2, the J gene TRBJ2-1; 10 bases agree with TRBD2. Trimming removed 6 bases from V and 3 bases from J; junction bases left unmatched: 5. Germline loops: CDR1 SNHLY, CDR2 FYNNEI. CDR3 length: 15 residues. The CDR3 DNA reads as TGTGCCAGCAGATCCGGGACTAGCGTCTACAATGAGCAGTTCTTC. Translated, it gives CASRSGTSVYNEQFF.

This clonotype was seen many times. This sequence joins TRBV7-8 and TRBJ1-2; a possible D gene is TRBD1 (6 bases). Germline V lookup: CDR1 SGHVS, CDR2 FQNEAQ. The ends were cut back, 5 bases at V and 5 bases at J, with 18 bases in the middle. The CDR3 loop spans 15 amino acids. CDR3 residues: CASSPSVTGPYGYTF. For the CDR3, the DNA is TGTGCCAGCAGCCCCTCCGTGACAGGACCATATGGCTACACCTTC.

The V gene is TRBV29-1, the J gene TRBJ2-7; 7 nucleotides agree with TRBD1. V lost 3 bases and J lost 3; bases outside the gene matches: 5. The germline V gene has CDR1 SQVTM and CDR2 ANQGSEA. The length of the CDR3 is 13 residues. Written as DNA, the CDR3 is TGCAGCGTTGATCCGACAGGGCACTACGAGCAGTACTTC. Its translation: CSVDPTGHYEQYF.

As for this clonotype: A much bigger clone sits one base away, suggesting this may be a read error. The chain links TRBV28 to TRBJ2-3; no clear D. CDR3 length: 12 amino acids. Trimming left V 2 bases short and J 10 bases short, with 10 bases between. From germline, CDR1 is MDHEN and CDR2 SYDVKM. The CDR3 region has the DNA TGTGCCAGCAGTTTAGAGACAATTCCGCAGTATTTT. The encoded protein is CASSLETIPQYF.

The chain links TRBV6-1 to TRBJ2-5; D possibly corresponds to TRBD2 (5 bases). The CDR3 is 16 amino acids. V lost 6 bases and J lost 2, with 19 bases in between. CDR1 is MNHNS and CDR2 is SASEGT in the germline V gene. The CDR3 DNA reads TGTGCCAGCAGGGACCCGACGGGATTTAAACAAGAGACCCAGTACTTC. This codes for CASRDPTGFKQETQYF.

This clonotype was picked up many times. This chain connects TRBV2 to TRBJ1-4; D gene uncertain. Looked up from germline, CDR1 is SNHLY and CDR2 is FYNNEI. The V and J ends lost 8 bases and 0 bases respectively, with 13 bases between them. CDR3 length: 15 residues. The CDR3 nucleotides are TGTGCCAGCCTTCGGCAGCCTGCAACTAATGAAAAACTGTTTTTT. Protein sequence: CASLRQPATNEKLFF.

The J gene is TRBJ2-5, the V gene TRBV7-7; D possibly matches TRBD1 or TRBD2 (7 bases each). This CDR3 region has 15 residues. Germline V CDR1 and CDR2: SSHAT, FNYEAQ (reference sequence). V lost 2 bases, J lost 1 base, and 11 bases lay in between. The DNA of the CDR3 is TGTGCCAGCAGCTTAAGGGAGGGGGCCCAAGAGACCCAGTACTTC. Translating it yields CASSLREGAQETQYF.

This clonotype was picked up many times. The gene calls are TRBV19 and TRBJ2-5, with D perhaps matching TRBD2 (5 bases). The V end was cut by 1 base, the J end by 5 bases, with 8 bases between. Per germline, CDR1 LNHDA and CDR2 SQIVND (reference sequence). CDR3 length equals 13 residues. CDR3 bases: TGTGCCAGTAGTATAGGAGTAGCGGAGACCCAGTACTTC. This gives the protein CASSIGVAETQYF.

This clonotype was picked up a small number of times. Written as DNA, the CDR3 is TGCGCCAGCAGCTTGATGTGGGGACAGGGACGCGAGCAGTACTTC. Translated, it gives CASSLMWGQGREQYF. The chain carries TRBV5-1 and TRBJ2-7; 9 bases are shared with TRBD1. Germline CDR1 SGHRS, CDR2 YFSETQ. V shed 1 base and J 6 bases; nucleotides not matched to a gene: 8. The length of the CDR3 is 15 residues.

There are a few counts of this clonotype. The CDR3 DNA is TGCAGCGTTGACAGCCGCTATGGCTACACCTTC. Protein product: CSVDSRYGYTF. The rearrangement joins TRBV29-1 to TRBJ1-2; D ambiguous. V lost 3 bases and J lost 4, with 6 bases in between. The length of the CDR3 is 11 residues. Germline CDR1 SQVTM, CDR2 ANQGSEA.

In nucleotides, the CDR3 is TGTGCCAGCAGCCAAACAGGTTATAGCAATCAGCCCCAGCATTTT. Translation gives CASSQTGYSNQPQHF. The chain couples TRBV4-2 to TRBJ1-5; the D gene is possibly TRBD1 (5 bases). CDR3 length equals 15 residues. CDR1 and CDR2 from the germline V gene are LGHNA and YNFKEQ. V lost 2 bases, J lost 0 bases, and 8 bases lay in between.

Only a few counts were recorded for this clonotype. The chain uses TRBV9 and TRBJ2-2; D is perhaps TRBD2 (6 bases). This CDR3 comprises 14 residues. V dropped 0 bases and J dropped 5 bases, with 8 bases sitting between them. Germline V CDR1 and CDR2: SGDLS, YYNGEE. The CDR3 here is CASSVGSGTGELFF. Written as DNA, the CDR3 is TGTGCCAGCAGCGTAGGAAGCGGGACCGGGGAGCTGTTTTTT.

At least ten counts were recorded for this clonotype. V and J are TRBV11-3 and TRBJ2-5; D gene unclear. V lost 4 bases and J lost 5, with 11 bases in between. CDR3 size: 13 residues. Germline CDR1 reads SGHNT; CDR2 reads YENEEA. The CDR3 DNA follows: TGTGCCAGCAGCTGGGTCTTAGGGGAGACCCAGTACTTC. Residues: CASSWVLGETQYF. Using reference TRBV11-3 and TRBJ2-5 for the parts outside the CDR3, the full variable domain is EAGVVQSPRYKIIEKKQPVAFWCNPISGHNTLYWYLQNLGQGPELLIRYENEEAVDDSQLPKDRFSAERLKGVDSTLKIQPAELGDSAVYLCASSWVLGETQYFGPGTRLLVL.

The table lists this clonotype with many counts. CDR3 amino acids: CASSVDHSGGQIYEQYF. In DNA, the CDR3 is TGTGCCAGCAGCGTAGATCATAGCGGGGGACAAATATACGAGCAGTACTTC. V gene TRBV9 combines with J gene TRBJ2-7; 9 bases line up with TRBD2. CDR1 is SGDLS, CDR2 YYNGEE, per germline. V trimming: 0 bases; J trimming: 4 bases; junction bases outside the gene matches: 11. The length of the CDR3 is 17 residues.

The chain uses TRBV7-9 and TRBJ2-1; no reliable D call. Germline loops: CDR1 SEHNR, CDR2 FQNEAQ (reference sequence). V was pared by 0 bases and J by 3 bases, with 12 bases between. The CDR3 sequence is 16 residues long. CDR3 DNA: TGTGCCAGCAGCTTAGCTTTGAGTCAGTTCTACAATGAGCAGTTCTTC. This sequence encodes CASSLALSQFYNEQFF.

The table lists this clonotype with many counts. This chain uses TRBV20-1 with TRBJ2-5, with D uncertain. In germline, CDR1 is DFQATT, CDR2 SNEGSKA (reference sequence). Trimming cost V 0 bases and J 3 bases, with 23 bases left between them. The CDR3 is 18 residues long. The CDR3 loop is CSARDATRARLPKETQYF. CDR3 nucleotide sequence: TGCAGTGCTAGAGATGCAACCCGGGCTCGGTTGCCGAAAGAGACCCAGTACTTC.

Written as DNA, the CDR3 is TGTGCCAGCAGTGAAGGTGGGGTGAACACTGAAGCTTTCTTT. Translation gives CASSEGGVNTEAFF. The chain recombines TRBV25-1 with TRBJ1-1; D is ambiguous. Trimming left V 2 bases short and J 0 bases short, with 7 bases between. The CDR3 contains 14 residues. CDR1 MGHDK and CDR2 SYGVNS come from the germline V gene.

This clonotype was detected only a few times. The V gene is TRBV7-9, the J gene TRBJ1-1; D gene uncertain. The germline V gene encodes CDR1 SEHNR and CDR2 FQNEAQ (reference sequence). The V and J ends lost 2 bases and 3 bases respectively, with 7 bases between them. This CDR3 has 13 amino acids. In DNA, the CDR3 is TGTGCCAGCAGCTTACGGATTGACACTGAAGCTTTCTTT. Amino acids: CASSLRIDTEAFF.

This clonotype was seen at least ten times. The gene calls are TRBV10-3 and TRBJ2-7, with 10 positions matching TRBD1. The germline CDR1 and CDR2 sequences are ENHRY and SYGVKD. The V and J ends lost 6 bases and 1 base, in that order; junction bases with no gene match: 3. The length of the CDR3 is 14 residues. This CDR3 reads CAIRGDRGSYEQYF. In DNA, the CDR3 is TGTGCCATCAGAGGGGACAGGGGTTCCTACGAGCAGTACTTC.

V is TRBV20-1 and J is TRBJ1-1, with a tentative D call TRBD1 (6 bases). The CDR3 is made up of 13 amino acids. In germline, CDR1 is DFQATT, CDR2 SNEGSKA (reference sequence). V was shortened by 6 bases and J by 3 bases, with 14 bases between the two germline ends. The CDR3 bases are TGCAGTGCCTCCGTATACAGGGACACTGAAGCTTTCTTT. It is translated as CSASVYRDTEAFF.